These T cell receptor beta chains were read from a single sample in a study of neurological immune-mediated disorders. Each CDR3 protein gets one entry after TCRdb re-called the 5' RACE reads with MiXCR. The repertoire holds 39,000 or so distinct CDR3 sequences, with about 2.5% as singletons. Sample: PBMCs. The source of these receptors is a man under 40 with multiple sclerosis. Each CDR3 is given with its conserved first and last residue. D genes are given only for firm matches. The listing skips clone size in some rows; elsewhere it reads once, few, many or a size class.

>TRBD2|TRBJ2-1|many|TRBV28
TGTGCCAGCAGTTTGACTAGCGGGGGCTACAATGAGCAGTTCTTC
CASSLTSGGYNEQFF
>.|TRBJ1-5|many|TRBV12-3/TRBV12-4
TGTGCCAGCAGTTGGGAGACAGCACTCTGGCCCCAGCATTTT
CASSWETALWPQHF
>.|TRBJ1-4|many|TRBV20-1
TGCAGTGCTAGTCCGGGAGGGATTGAAAAACTGTTTTTT
CSASPGGIEKLFF
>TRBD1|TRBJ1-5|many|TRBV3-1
TGTGCCAGCAGCCAATCTACAGGGGTTGGCAATCAGCCCCAGCATTTT
CASSQSTGVGNQPQHF
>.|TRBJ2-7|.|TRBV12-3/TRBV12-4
TGTGCCAGCAGTATCCACAGGGAGGTCAACGAGCAGTACTTC
CASSIHREVNEQYF
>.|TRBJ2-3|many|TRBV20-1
TGCAGTGCTAGAGTGCTAACTAGCACAGATACGCAGTATTTT
CSARVLTSTDTQYF
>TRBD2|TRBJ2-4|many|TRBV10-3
TGTGCCATCAGTGATTTGGCAGGGACTACCAAAAACATTCAGTACTTC
CAISDLAGTTKNIQYF
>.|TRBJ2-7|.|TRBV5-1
TGCGCCAGCAGCTTCGAACAGGGGACTTACGAGCAGTACTTC
CASSFEQGTYEQYF
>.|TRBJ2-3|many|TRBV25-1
TGTGCCAGCCGGTTGGCCTCAGATACGCAGTATTTT
CASRLASDTQYF
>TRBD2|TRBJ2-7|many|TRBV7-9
TGTGCCAGCAGAGATAAAACTAGCGGGAGTTCCTACGAGCAGTACTTC
CASRDKTSGSSYEQYF
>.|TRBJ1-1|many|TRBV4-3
TGCGCCAGCAGCCAGGATGACAGTTACACTGAAGCTTTCTTT
CASSQDDSYTEAFF
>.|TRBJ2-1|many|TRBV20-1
TGCAGTGCTAGAATACTAGCTGTCGATGAGCAGTTCTTC
CSARILAVDEQFF
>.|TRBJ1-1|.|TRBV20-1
TGCAGTGCTAGAAAGGTATACACTGAAGCTTTCTTT
CSARKVYTEAFF
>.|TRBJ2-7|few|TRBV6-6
TGTGACAGCAGGAGGAGCTCCTACGAGCAGTACTTC
CDSRRSSYEQYF
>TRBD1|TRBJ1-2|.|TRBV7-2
TGTGCCAGCAGCCGAGGACAGGTAGAAGGCTACACCTTC
CASSRGQVEGYTF
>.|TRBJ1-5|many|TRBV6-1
TGTGCCAGCAGTGTAAGACAGGACGGTCATCAGCCCCAGCATTTT
CASSVRQDGHQPQHF
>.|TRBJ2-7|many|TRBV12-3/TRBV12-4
TGTGCCAGCAGCCCCTTTGGGGGGGCAAGCTCCTACGAGCAGTACTTC
CASSPFGGASSYEQYF
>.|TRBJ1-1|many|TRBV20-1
TGCAGTGCACCGGACACTCTGAACACTGAAGCTTTCTTT
CSAPDTLNTEAFF
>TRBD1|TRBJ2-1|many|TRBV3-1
TGTGCCAGCAGCATACGGGACAGGGGGCTGGGTGAGCAGTTCTTC
CASSIRDRGLGEQFF
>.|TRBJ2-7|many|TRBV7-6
TGTGCCAGCAGCTTAGAGGTTCCCGGGGCAGGGTGGATATACGAGCAGTACTTC
CASSLEVPGAGWIYEQYF
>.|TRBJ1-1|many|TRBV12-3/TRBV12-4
TGTGCCAGCAGTTTAAACAGGTACACTGAAGCTTTCTTT
CASSLNRYTEAFF
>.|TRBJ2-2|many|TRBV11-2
TGTGCCAGCAGCCCTCGTCGCGCGAACACCGGGGAGCTGTTTTTT
CASSPRRANTGELFF
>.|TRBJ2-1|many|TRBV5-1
TGCGCCAGCAGCCCCAGTTTAGGTAGGGCCTACAATGAGCAGTTCTTC
CASSPSLGRAYNEQFF
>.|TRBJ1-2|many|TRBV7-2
TGTGCCAGCAGCACAAACTATGGCTACACCTTC
CASSTNYGYTF
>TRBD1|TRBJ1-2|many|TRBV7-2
TGTGCCAGCAGCTTAGATCGCAGGGGGGTCTATGGCTACACCTTC
CASSLDRRGVYGYTF
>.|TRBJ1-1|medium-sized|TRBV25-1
TGTGCCAGCAACGGACAGATGAACACTGAAGCTTTCTTT
CASNGQMNTEAFF
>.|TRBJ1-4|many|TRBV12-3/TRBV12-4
TGTGCCAGCAGTTTAAGCAGACCAAATGAAAAACTGTTTTTT
CASSLSRPNEKLFF
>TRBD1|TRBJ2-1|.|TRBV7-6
TGTGCCAGCAGCTCAGGGACAGCTTCCCTTGAGCAGTTCTTC
CASSSGTASLEQFF
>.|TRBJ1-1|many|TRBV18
TGTGCCAGCTCCCGACTGGAGGGAAACACTGAAGCTTTCTTT
CASSRLEGNTEAFF